Sequencing of this T cell receptor (beta chain) was carried out in a study of CD8 T cells in Susac syndrome. Germline V gene data show CDR1 as LGHDT and CDR2 as YNNKEL (reference sequence). This CDR3 is 18 amino acids long. J gave up 0 bases and V 1 base, and 3 bases lay outside the gene matches. The RNA input was about 0.5 to 1 ug, and it was reverse transcribed with random hexamers. The method of amplification for TCR beta CDR3 was immunoSEQ multiplex PCR, covering 54 Vbeta and 13 Jbeta. TCRdb ran MiXCR on the immunoSEQ multiplex PCR reads and lists one entry per CDR3 protein. Of about 200,000 distinct CDR3 sequences listed, over 90% are singletons. CD8+ and CD4+ T cells taken from blood had their TCR beta sequenced. Negative isolation yielded CD4+ and CD8+ T cells, and FACS enriched TEMRA cells.

The source of this sequence is a human donor with multiple sclerosis. The chain couples TRBV3-1 to TRBJ2-7; 16 nucleotides match TRBD2. Sequenced material: CD4+ T cells from PBMCs. This CDR3 reads CASSQAGLAGGSSYEQYF. Here the CDR3 DNA reads TGTGCCAGCAGCCAAGCGGGACTAGCGGGGGGGAGCTCCTACGAGCAGTACTTC.